The 11 T cell receptor beta chains in this list originate from one sample, sequenced in a study of CD8 T cells in Susac syndrome. RNA totalling about 0.5 to 1 ug underwent reverse transcription with random hexamers. TCRdb re-called the immunoSEQ multiplex PCR reads through MiXCR, storing one row per CDR3 protein. The sample holds 100,000 to 150,000 distinct CDR3 sequences; around 96% are singletons and the top ten take about 0.19%. The source material was CD8+ T cells from PBMCs. The receptors originated from a human donor with Susac syndrome.

The CDR3 protein is CSARELQGLLYEQYF. The CDR3 region has the DNA TGCAGTGCTAGAGAACTCCAGGGGTTACTCTACGAGCAGTACTTC. The chain joins TRBV20-1 to TRBJ2-7; D is perhaps TRBD1 (6 bases). CDR3 size: 15 residues. V was trimmed by 0 bases and J by 3 bases, leaving 15 bases between them. Germline V gives CDR1 DFQATT, CDR2 SNEGSKA (reference sequence).

This sequence joins TRBV20-1 and TRBJ1-1; D is undetermined. From germline, CDR1 is DFQATT and CDR2 SNEGSKA (reference sequence). V was cut by 0 bases and J by 9 bases, with 11 bases left in between. The CDR3 length is 12 residues. This CDR3 is CSAREVGVKAFF. The CDR3, as DNA: TGCAGTGCTAGAGAGGTCGGGGTGAAAGCTTTCTTT.

This chain uses TRBV6-5 with TRBJ2-5; a possible D gene is TRBD1 (6 bases). This CDR3 has 14 residues. In germline, CDR1 is MNHEY, CDR2 SVGAGI. The V end was cut by 6 bases, the J end by 2 bases, with 13 bases between. This CDR3 reads CASRHRTDQETQYF. CDR3 DNA sequence: TGTGCCAGCAGGCACCGGACAGATCAAGAGACCCAGTACTTC.

The chain carries TRBV20-1 and TRBJ2-1; D is perhaps TRBD1 (7 bases). This CDR3 is built from 13 residues. CDR1 and CDR2 (germline): DFQATT, SNEGSKA (reference sequence). Trimming removed 6 bases at V and 8 bases at J, with 17 bases between. The CDR3 spells CSATQGGGDEQFF. The CDR3 DNA sequence: TGCAGTGCCACCCAGGGGGGCGGGGATGAGCAGTTCTTC.

The rearrangement uses TRBV25-1 and TRBJ2-7, with D tentatively TRBD1 (6 bases). The germline CDR1 and CDR2 sequences are MGHDK and SYGVNS. Trimming left V 1 base short and J 3 bases short, with 16 bases between. This CDR3 is 16 amino acids long. CDR3 nucleotide sequence: TGTGCCAGCAGTGAATGCGGACAGTCTCACTTCTACGAGCAGTACTTC. The encoded protein is CASSECGQSHFYEQYF.

The chain uses TRBV5-4 and TRBJ1-2; the D gene is possibly TRBD1 (6 bases). The germline V and J ends were trimmed by 4 bases and 10 bases, with 23 bases remaining between them. The V gene's germline CDR1 is SGHNT and CDR2 YYREEE (reference sequence). The CDR3 has 15 residues. The CDR3 region is CASSPRDTPRFDYTF. DNA of the CDR3: TGTGCCAGCAGCCCTCGGGACACACCACGTTTTGACTACACCTTC.

V gene TRBV3-1 combines with J gene TRBJ2-2; D assignment may be TRBD1 or TRBD2 (5 bases each). The CDR3 runs to 16 residues. Germline CDR1 reads LGHDT; CDR2 reads YNNKEL (reference sequence). V was trimmed by 0 bases and J by 5 bases, leaving 13 bases between them. CDR3 in amino acids: CASSQDKGRGTGELFF. CDR3 nucleotides: TGTGCCAGCAGCCAAGATAAGGGGAGAGGTACCGGGGAGCTGTTTTTT.

The count of this clonotype is one. The J gene is TRBJ1-2, the V gene TRBV12-3 or TRBV12-4; a possible D gene is TRBD1 (6 bases). The CDR3 runs to 12 residues. V lost 4 bases, J lost 7 bases, and 10 bases lay in between. The CDR3 sequence is CASSSDRFGYTF. The CDR3 nucleotides are TGTGCCAGCAGTTCCGACAGGTTTGGCTACACCTTC.

The J gene is TRBJ2-7, the V gene TRBV6-2 or TRBV6-3; D gene ambiguous. CDR3 length: 13 residues. CDR1 and CDR2 (germline): MNHEY, SVGEGT. Trimming pared 5 bases from V and 5 bases from J, leaving 13 bases between. The CDR3 DNA reads as TGTGCCAGCAGTCCCAGCTATCGCCACGAGCAGTACTTC. It yields the protein CASSPSYRHEQYF.

The chain recombines TRBV6-1 with TRBJ2-6, with D possibly matching TRBD2 (5 bases). Germline CDR1 and CDR2: MNHNS and SASEGT. V lost 7 bases to trimming and J lost 0 bases, with 10 bases between them. The CDR3 loop spans 15 amino acids. Here the CDR3 reads CASTREDSGANVLTF. CDR3 bases: TGTGCCAGCACGAGGGAAGACTCTGGGGCCAACGTCCTGACTTTC.

The rearrangement uses TRBV4-2 and TRBJ1-5, with D maybe TRBD1 (5 bases). Trimming removed 0 bases at V and 2 bases at J, with 11 bases between. There are 16 residues in the CDR3. Germline lookup yields CDR1 LGHNA and CDR2 YNFKEQ. For the CDR3, the DNA is TGTGCCAGCAGCCAAGAGACAGCCTTGGGCAATCAGCCCCAGCATTTT. It encodes CASSQETALGNQPQHF.